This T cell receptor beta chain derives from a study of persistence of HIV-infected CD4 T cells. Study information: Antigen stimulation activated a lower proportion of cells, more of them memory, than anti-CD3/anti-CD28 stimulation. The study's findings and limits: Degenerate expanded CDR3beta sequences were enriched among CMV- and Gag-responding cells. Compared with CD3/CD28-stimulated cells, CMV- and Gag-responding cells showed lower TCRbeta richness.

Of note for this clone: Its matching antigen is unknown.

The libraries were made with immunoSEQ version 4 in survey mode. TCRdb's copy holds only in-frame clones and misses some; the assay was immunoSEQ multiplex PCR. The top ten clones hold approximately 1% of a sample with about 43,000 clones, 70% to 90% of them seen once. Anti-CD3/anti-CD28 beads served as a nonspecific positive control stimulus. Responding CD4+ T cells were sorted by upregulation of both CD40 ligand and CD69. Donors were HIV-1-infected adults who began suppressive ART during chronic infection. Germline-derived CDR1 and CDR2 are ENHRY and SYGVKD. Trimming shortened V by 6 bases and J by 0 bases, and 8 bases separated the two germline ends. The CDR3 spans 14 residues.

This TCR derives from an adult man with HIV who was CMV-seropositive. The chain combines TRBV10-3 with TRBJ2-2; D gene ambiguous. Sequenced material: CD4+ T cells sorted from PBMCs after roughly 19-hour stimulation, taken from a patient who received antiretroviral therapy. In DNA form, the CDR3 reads TGTGCCATCAGCGATCATCCGAACACCGGGGAGCTGTTTTTT. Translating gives CAISDHPNTGELFF.